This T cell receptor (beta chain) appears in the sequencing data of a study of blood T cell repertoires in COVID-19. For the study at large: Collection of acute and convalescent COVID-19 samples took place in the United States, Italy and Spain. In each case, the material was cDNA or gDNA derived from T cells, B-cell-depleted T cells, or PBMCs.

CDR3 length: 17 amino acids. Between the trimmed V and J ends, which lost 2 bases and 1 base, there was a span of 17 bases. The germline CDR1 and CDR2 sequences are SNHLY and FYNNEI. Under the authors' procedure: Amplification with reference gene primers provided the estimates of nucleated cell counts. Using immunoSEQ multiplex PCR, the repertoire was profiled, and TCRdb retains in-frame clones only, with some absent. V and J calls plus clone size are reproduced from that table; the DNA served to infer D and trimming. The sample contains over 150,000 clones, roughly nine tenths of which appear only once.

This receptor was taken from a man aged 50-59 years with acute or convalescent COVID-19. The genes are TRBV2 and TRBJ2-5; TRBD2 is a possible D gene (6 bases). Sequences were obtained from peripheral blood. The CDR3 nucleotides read TGTGCCAGCAGTGAATCTAGGGCGGGGCCGACCCAAGAGACCCAGTACTTC. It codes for CASSESRAGPTQETQYF. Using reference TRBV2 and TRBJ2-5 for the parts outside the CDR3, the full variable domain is EPEVTQTPSHQVTQMGQEVILRCVPISNHLYFYWYRQILGQKVEFLVSFYNNEISEKSEIFDDQFSVERPDGSNFTLKIRSTKLEDSAMYFCASSESRAGPTQETQYFGPGTRLLVL.